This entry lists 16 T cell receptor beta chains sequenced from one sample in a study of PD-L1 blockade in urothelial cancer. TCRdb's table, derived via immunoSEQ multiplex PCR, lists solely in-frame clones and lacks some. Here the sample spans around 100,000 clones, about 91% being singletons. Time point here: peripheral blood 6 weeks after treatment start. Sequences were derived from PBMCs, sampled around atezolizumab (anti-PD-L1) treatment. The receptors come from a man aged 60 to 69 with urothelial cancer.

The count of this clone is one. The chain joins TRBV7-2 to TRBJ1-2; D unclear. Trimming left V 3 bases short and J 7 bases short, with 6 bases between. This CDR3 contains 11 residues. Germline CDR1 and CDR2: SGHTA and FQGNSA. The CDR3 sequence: CASSFNGGYTF. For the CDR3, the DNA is TGTGCCAGCAGCTTTAACGGTGGCTACACCTTC.

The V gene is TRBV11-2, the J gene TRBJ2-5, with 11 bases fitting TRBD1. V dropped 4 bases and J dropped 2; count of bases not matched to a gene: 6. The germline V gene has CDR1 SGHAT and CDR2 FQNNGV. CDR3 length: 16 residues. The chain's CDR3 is CASSSRTGGRQETQYF. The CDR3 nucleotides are TGTGCCAGCAGCTCTAGGACAGGGGGCCGGCAAGAGACCCAGTACTTC.

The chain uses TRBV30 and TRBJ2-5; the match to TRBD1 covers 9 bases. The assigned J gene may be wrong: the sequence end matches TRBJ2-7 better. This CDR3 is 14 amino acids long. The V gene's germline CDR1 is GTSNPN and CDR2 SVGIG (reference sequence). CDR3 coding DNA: TGTGCCTGGAGTTGGGGACAGGGTTCCTACGAGCAGTACTTC. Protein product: CAWSWGQGSYEQYF.

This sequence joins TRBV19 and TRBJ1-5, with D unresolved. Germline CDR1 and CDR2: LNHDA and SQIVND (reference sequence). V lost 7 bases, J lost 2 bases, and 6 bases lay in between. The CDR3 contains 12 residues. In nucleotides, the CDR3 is TGTGCCAGTAATGGGCGCAATCAGCCCCAGCATTTT. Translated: CASNGRNQPQHF.

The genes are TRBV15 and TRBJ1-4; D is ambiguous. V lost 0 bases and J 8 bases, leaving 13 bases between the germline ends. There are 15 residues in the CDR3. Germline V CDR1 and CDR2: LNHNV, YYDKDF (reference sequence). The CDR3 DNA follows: TGTGCCACCAGCAGAGATTACGGAGGGAGGGAAAAACTGTTTTTT. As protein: CATSRDYGGREKLFF. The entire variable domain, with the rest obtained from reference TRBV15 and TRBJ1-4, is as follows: DAMVIQNPRYQVTQFGKPVTLSCSQTLNHNVMYWYQQKSSQAPKLLFHYYDKDFNNEADTPDNFQSRRPNTSFCFLDIRSPGLGDTAMYLCATSRDYGGREKLFFGSGTQLSVL.

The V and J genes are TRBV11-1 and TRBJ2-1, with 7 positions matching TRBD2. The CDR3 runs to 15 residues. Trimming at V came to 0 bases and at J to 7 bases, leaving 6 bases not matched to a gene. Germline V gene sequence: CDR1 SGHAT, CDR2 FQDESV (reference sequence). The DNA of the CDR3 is TGTGCCAGCAGCTTAGCCGAGCGGGGAGGAAATGAGCAGTTCTTC. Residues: CASSLAERGGNEQFF.

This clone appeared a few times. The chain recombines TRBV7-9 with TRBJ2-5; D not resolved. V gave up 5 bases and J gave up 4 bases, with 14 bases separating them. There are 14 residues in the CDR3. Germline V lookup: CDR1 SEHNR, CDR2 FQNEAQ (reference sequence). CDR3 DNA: TGTGCCAGCAGCGCCGGATGGCGGCTAGAGACCCAGTACTTC. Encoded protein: CASSAGWRLETQYF.

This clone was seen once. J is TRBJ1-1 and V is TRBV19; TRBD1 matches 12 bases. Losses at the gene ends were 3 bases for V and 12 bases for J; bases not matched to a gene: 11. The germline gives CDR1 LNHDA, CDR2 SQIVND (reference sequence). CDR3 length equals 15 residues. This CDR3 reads CASSIFTGTGGATFF. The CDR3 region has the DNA TGTGCCAGTAGTATCTTCACCGGGACAGGGGGCGCAACTTTCTTT.

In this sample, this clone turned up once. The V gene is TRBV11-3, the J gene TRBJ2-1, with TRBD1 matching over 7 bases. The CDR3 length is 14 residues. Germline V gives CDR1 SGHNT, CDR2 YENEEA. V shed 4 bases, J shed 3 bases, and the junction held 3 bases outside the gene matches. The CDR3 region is CASSSRQGYNEQFF. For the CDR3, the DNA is TGTGCCAGCAGCTCACGACAGGGCTACAATGAGCAGTTCTTC.

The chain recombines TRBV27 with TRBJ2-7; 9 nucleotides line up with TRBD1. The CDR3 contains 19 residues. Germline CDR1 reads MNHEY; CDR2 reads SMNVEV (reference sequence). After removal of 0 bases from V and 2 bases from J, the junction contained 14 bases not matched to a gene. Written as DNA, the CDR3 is TGTGCCAGCAGTTTATCGGGGACAGGGCCTCGGGGGCGCACCTACGAGCAGTACTTC. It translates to CASSLSGTGPRGRTYEQYF.

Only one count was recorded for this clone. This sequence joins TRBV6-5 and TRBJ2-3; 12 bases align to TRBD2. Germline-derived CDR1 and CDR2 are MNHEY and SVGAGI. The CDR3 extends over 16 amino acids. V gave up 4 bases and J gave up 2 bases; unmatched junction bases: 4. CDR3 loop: CASSSSGGEFTDTQYF. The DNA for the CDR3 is TGTGCCAGCAGTTCTAGCGGGGGGGAATTCACAGATACGCAGTATTTT.

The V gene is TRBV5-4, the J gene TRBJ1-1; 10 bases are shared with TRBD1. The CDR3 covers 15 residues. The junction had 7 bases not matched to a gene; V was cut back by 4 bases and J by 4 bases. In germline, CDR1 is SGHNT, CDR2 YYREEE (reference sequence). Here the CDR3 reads CASSPRDRGPTEAFF. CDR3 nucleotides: TGTGCCAGCAGCCCCCGGGACAGGGGACCCACTGAAGCTTTCTTT.

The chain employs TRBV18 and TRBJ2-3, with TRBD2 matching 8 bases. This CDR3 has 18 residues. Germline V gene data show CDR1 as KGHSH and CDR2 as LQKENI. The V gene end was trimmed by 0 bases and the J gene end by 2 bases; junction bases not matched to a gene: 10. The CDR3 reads CASSPPGLAGQYTDTQYF. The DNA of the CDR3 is TGTGCCAGCTCACCACCGGGGTTAGCGGGACAATACACAGATACGCAGTATTTT.

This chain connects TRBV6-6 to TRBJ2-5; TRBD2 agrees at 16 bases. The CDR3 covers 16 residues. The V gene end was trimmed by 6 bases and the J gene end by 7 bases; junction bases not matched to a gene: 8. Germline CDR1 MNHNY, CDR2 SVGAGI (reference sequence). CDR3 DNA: TGTGCCAGCAGCGGGACTAGCGGGGGGGCCAGGGGGACCCAGTACTTC. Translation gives CASSGTSGGARGTQYF.

This chain's CDR3 is CASMGVAGGFVFF. The CDR3 DNA reads as TGTGCCAGCATGGGGGTAGCGGGAGGATTCGTGTTCTTC. The chain carries TRBV6-5 and TRBJ2-1; 10 bases align to TRBD2. This CDR3 is 13 amino acids long. J gave up 15 bases and V 7 bases, and 12 bases lay outside the gene matches. The germline V gene encodes CDR1 MNHEY and CDR2 SVGAGI.

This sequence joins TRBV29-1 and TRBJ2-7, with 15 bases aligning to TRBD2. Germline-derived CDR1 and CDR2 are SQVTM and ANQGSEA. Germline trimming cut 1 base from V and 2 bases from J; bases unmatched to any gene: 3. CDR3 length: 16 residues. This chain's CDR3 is CSVEGGLAGGTYEQYF. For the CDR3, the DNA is TGCAGCGTTGAAGGGGGACTAGCGGGGGGCACCTACGAGCAGTACTTC.